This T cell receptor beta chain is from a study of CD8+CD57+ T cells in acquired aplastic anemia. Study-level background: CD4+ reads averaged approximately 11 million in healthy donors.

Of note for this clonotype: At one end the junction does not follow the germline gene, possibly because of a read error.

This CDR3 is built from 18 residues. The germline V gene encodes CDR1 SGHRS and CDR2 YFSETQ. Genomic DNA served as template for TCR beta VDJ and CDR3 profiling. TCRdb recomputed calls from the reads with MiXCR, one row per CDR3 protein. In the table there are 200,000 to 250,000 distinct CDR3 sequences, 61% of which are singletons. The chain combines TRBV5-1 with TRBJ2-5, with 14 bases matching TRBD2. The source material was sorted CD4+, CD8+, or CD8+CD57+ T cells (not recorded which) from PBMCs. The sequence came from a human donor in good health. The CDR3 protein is CASSQGLAGASYQETRYF. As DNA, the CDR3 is TGCGCCAGCAGCCAGGGACTAGCGGGGGCCTCGTATCAAGAGACCCGGTACTTC.